This T cell receptor (beta chain) originates from a study of shared clonotypes between healthy human individuals (dated by TCRdb to 2018 to 2020). Regarding the complete study: A few men and a couple of women, aged 18 to 49 years, made up the cohort. For each donor, three plates each were used for CD4 naive and CD4 memory, two plates were used for CD8 naive, and one plate was used for CD8 memory. Blood TCR repertoires of four to six healthy adults were deeply sequenced to estimate repertoire size and the extent of clonotype sharing between individuals. To increase sequencing depth and limit assay-specific biases, different laboratories used diverse techniques to prepare libraries and sequence TCR repertoires. Each donor's leukapheresis produced roughly between roughly 0.9 and 8.9 billion PBMCs. General conclusions and limits of the study: Only blood was sampled, and tissue TCR repertoires likely differ from those in blood. Incomplete sequencing was indicated by rarefaction of sorted-subset datasets, despite the large sequencing depth. Because the study included only a small number of donors, the genetic and exposure-history diversity represented was limited. Higher generation probabilities were observed for clonotypes shared by all four sorted-subset donors than for non-shared clonotypes. Naive subsets generally had larger estimated clonotype richness than memory subsets did. Based on pairwise subsampling, the degree of clonotype sharing among donors was expected to be affected by sequencing depth. Approximately 5% of naive CD4, 3.5% of naive CD8, roughly 2.5% of memory CD4, and 0.4% of memory CD8 clonotypes were shared across a few donors.

Donors were healthy HIV-negative adults with no recently reported acute infections or vaccinations. Every donor was a Caucasian adult living in Nashville, Tennessee, USA. Magnetic negative selection was used to enrich CD4+ T cells, after which naive cells were positively selected on CD45RA and the negative fraction became the memory subset. After blood collection by leukapheresis, PBMCs were isolated using Ficoll-Histopaque density gradient centrifugation and then cryopreserved in the vapor phase of liquid nitrogen. Analytical flow cytometry was used to check the purity and quantity of every magnetically sorted T cell population. Each sorted fraction had its genomic DNA isolated and then quantified by UV absorbance on a Nanodrop 2000c. Using the deep immunoSEQ assay, multiplex PCR amplified TCR CDR3 regions from genomic DNA. Extracted genomic DNA from each cell subset was spread evenly across all wells of several immunoSEQ 96-well plates, with each plate serving as a replicate. For sorted subsets, about 220 ng of genomic DNA, equivalent to around 29,000 T cell genomes, went into each replicate PCR. The purified libraries were quantified using a Qubit 3.0 fluorometer, sized with a Bioanalyzer 2100, and then quantified again using the KAPA Library Quantification kit. Every immunoSEQ 96-well plate was sequenced on a separate single-read 150-cycle Illumina NextSeq 550 flow cell. In the paper's pipeline: Because the immunoSEQ output held only junctional sequences and lacked quality scores, the filtering could not match the filtering applied to full-length reads. To assign V/J genes and CDR3, sequences were annotated using PyIR, a Python wrapper for IgBLAST v1.9, with IMGT germline references. Reads were filtered out if the reads had weak V/J assignments (E-value above 1e-6), no CDR3, stop codons, out-of-frame junctions, or ambiguous translated residues. V3J clonotypes were defined as sequences sharing the same inferred V gene, J gene, and CDR3 amino acid sequence. To compute the percentage overlap between repertoires, the number of shared unique clonotypes was divided by the size of the smaller repertoire. Richness of each repertoire was evaluated using RTK rarefaction, the Chao1 estimator, and Recon v2.1 estimates of unobserved clonotypes. OLGA was used to compute generation probabilities for all TCRbeta clonotypes that the gDNA method yielded from a few donors. Drawn from immuneACCESS, this table holds only the in-frame rearrangements with V and J called that TCRdb kept. Clones are partly lost; checked studies trace under half to an unresolved V gene and leave the rest unexplained. Clone size and V and J calls were adopted from that table, with D and trimming inferred from the DNA. This sample comprises 950,000 to 1,100,000 clones, approximately 68% of them detected only once. The ten largest make up about 1.5% of the sample.

In regard to this clone: There is no known antigen for this receptor. Per-base qualities were not stored, and no clone one base away is much larger.

This sequence originates from a man between 18 and 35 years old in good health. The sample taken for sequencing was memory CD4+ T cells sorted from blood. The cell subset or site label, read with the paper, signifies: CD45RA-negative fraction.

The bases are TGCGCCAGCAAGAGGAGGGGACTAGATACGCAGTATTTT. This encodes CASKRRGLDTQYF. Here the chain combines TRBV10-2 and TRBJ2-3; a tentative D call is TRBD2 (6 bases match). Trimming at the junction amounts to 7 bases on V and 5 bases on J, and the germline ends lie 13 bases apart. The germline V gene supplies CDR1 WSHSY and CDR2 SAAADI. The CDR3 measures 13 amino acids from cysteine to phenylalanine. Kept here is only the CDR3 DNA, which spans 39 bases and is read in frame from base 1.